One T cell receptor beta chain is described in this entry. Its matching antigen is unknown. The germline V gene has CDR1 SNHLY and CDR2 FYNNEI. The CDR3 has 11 amino acids. V lost 9 bases to trimming and J lost 1 base, with 6 bases between them. These data belong to a study of T cell responses to AZD1222 COVID-19 vaccine. Clones were sequenced by immunoSEQ multiplex PCR, and TCRdb holds only the in-frame ones, with some missing. The data hold about 110,000 clones, with 75% to 90% observed a single time. Overall study results and limits: Unmutated variant regions are reportedly the target of nearly half of TCRs that are spike-specific. It was only after the peak T cell response that any repertoires were sampled. Across spike, vaccine-associated CD4 TCRs were found, dominant at 160-218 and 743-854.

The rearrangement links TRBV2 to TRBJ1-1; D is uncertain. This clonotype originated in an adult in good health. Material: peripheral blood, obtained on day 0 of AZD1222 vaccination. CDR3 loop: CASRENTEAFF. CDR3 coding DNA: TGTGCCAGTCGGGAGAACACTGAAGCTTTCTTT.